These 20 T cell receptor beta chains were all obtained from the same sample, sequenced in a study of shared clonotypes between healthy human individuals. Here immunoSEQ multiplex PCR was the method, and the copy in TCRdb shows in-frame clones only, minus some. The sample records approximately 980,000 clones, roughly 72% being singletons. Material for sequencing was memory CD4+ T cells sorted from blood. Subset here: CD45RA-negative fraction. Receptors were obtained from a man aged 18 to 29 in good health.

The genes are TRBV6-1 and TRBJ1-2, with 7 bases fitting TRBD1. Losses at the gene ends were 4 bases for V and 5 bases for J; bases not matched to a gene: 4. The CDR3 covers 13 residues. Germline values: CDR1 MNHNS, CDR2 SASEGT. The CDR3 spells CASSGTTGYGYTF. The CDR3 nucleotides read TGTGCCAGCAGTGGAACGACAGGGTATGGCTACACCTTC.

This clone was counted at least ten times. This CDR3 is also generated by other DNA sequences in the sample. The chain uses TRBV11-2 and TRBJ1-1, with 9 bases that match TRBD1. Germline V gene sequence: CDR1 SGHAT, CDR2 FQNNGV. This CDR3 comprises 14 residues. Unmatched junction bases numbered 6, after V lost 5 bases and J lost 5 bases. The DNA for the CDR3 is TGTGCCAGCAGCGTACAGGGGGCAGGGACTGAAGCTTTCTTT. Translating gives CASSVQGAGTEAFF.

The CDR3 spells CASSPGVLNEKLFF. CDR3 nucleotides: TGTGCCAGCAGTCCAGGGGTTCTGAATGAAAAACTGTTTTTT. The chain employs TRBV6-5 and TRBJ1-4; D may be TRBD1 (6 bases). The CDR3 loop spans 14 amino acids. Germline V gene data show CDR1 as MNHEY and CDR2 as SVGAGI. The V and J ends lost 5 bases and 5 bases respectively, with 12 bases between them.

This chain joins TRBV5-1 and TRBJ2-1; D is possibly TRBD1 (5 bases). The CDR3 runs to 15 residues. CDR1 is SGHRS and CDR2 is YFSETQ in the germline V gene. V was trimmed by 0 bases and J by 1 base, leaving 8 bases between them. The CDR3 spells CASSLGGQSYNEQFF. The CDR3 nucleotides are TGCGCCAGCAGCTTGGGGGGCCAATCCTACAATGAGCAGTTCTTC.

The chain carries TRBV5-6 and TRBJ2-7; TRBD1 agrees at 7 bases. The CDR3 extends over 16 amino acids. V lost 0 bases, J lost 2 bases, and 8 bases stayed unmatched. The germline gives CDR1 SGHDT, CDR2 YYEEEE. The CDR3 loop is CASSLGLTGQTYEQYF. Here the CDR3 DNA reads TGTGCCAGCAGCTTGGGCCTTACGGGACAGACCTACGAGCAGTACTTC.

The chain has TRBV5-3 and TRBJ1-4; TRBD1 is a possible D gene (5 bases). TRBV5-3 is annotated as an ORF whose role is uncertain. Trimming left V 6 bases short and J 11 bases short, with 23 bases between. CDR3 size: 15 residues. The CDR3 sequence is CARIQCGQGVRKLFF. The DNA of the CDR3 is TGTGCCAGAATTCAGTGTGGGCAGGGCGTGCGGAAACTGTTTTTT.

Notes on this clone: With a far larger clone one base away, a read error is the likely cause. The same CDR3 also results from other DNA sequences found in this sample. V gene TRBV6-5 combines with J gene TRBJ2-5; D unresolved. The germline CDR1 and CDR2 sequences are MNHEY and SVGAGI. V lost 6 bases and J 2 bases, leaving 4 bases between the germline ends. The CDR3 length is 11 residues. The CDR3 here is CASRRQETQYF. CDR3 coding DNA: TGTGCCAGCAGGAGACAAGAGACCCAGTACTTC.

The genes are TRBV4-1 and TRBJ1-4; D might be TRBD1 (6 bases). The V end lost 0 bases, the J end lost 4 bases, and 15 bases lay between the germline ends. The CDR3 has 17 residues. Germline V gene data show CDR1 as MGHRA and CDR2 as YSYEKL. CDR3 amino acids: CASSQDTQGPLNEKLFF. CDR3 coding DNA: TGCGCCAGCAGCCAAGATACCCAGGGGCCTCTTAATGAAAAACTGTTTTTT.

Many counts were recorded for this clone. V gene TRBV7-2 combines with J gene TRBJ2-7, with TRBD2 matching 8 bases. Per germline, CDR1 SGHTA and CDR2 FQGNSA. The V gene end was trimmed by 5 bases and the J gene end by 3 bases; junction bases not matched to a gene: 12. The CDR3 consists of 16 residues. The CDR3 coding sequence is TGTGCCAGCAGCCGACGAACGGGGGGGAGTGACTACGAGCAGTACTTC. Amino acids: CASSRRTGGSDYEQYF.

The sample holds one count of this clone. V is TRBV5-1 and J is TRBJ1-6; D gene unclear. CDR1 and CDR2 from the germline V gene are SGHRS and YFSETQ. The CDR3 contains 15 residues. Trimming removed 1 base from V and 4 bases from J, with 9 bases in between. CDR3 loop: CASSLSGLYNSPLHF. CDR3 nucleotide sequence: TGCGCCAGCAGCTTGTCAGGTTTATATAATTCACCCCTCCACTTT.

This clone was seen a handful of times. This CDR3 is CASSSRMTGLYNEQFF. For the CDR3, the DNA is TGTGCCAGCAGCTCTCGGATGACGGGGTTGTACAATGAGCAGTTCTTC. This rearrangement joins TRBV7-2 to TRBJ2-1, with D perhaps TRBD2 (5 bases). From germline, CDR1 is SGHTA and CDR2 FQGNSA. CDR3 size: 16 residues. V was cut by 4 bases and J by 4 bases, with 17 bases left in between.

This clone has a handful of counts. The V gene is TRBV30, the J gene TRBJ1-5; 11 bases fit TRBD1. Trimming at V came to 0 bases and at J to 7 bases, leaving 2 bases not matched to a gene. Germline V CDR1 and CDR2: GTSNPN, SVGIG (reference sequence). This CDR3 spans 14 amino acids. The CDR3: CAWSVGTGGQPQHF. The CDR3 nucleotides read TGTGCCTGGAGTGTAGGGACAGGGGGACAGCCCCAGCATTTT. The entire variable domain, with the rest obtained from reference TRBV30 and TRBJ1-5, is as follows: SQTIHQWPATLVQPVGSPLSLECTVEGTSNPNLYWYRQAAGRGLQLLFYSVGIGQISSEVPQNLSASRPQDRQFILSSKKLLLSDSGFYLCAWSVGTGGQPQHFGDGTRLSIL.

This CDR3 reads CASRLGLAGGPTDTQYF. The CDR3 DNA is TGTGCCAGTAGATTGGGACTAGCGGGAGGACCCACAGATACGCAGTATTTT. This chain uses TRBV19 with TRBJ2-3; 15 bases map to TRBD2. J gave up 2 bases and V 6 bases, and 6 bases lay outside the gene matches. CDR3 length: 17 residues. Germline values: CDR1 LNHDA, CDR2 SQIVND (reference sequence).

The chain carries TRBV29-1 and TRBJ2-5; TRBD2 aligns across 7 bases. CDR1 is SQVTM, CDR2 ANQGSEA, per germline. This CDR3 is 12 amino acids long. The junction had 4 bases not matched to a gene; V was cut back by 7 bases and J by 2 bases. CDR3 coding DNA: TGCAGCGCGGGGGGTAGACAAGAGACCCAGTACTTC. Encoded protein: CSAGGRQETQYF.

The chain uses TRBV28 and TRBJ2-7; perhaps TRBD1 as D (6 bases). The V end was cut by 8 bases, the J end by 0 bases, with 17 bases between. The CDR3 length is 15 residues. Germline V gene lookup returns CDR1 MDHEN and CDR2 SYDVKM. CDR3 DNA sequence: TGTGCCAGCCTGGGCCAGGGGTCGGGCTCCTACGAGCAGTACTTC. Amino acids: CASLGQGSGSYEQYF. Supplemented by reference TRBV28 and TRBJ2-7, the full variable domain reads DVKVTQSSRYLVKRTGEKVFLECVQDMDHENMFWYRQDPGLGLRLIYFSYDVKMKEKGDIPEGYSVSREKKERFSLILESASTNQTSMYLCASLGQGSGSYEQYFGPGTRLTVT.

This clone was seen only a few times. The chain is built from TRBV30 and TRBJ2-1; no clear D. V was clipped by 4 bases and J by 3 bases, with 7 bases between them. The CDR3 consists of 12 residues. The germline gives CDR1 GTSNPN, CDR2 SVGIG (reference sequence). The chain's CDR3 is CAWTIGYNEQFF. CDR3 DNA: TGTGCCTGGACAATTGGCTACAATGAGCAGTTCTTC.

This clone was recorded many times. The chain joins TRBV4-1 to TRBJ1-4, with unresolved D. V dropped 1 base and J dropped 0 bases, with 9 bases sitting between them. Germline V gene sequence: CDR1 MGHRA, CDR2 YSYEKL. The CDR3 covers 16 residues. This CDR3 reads CASSQGDGATNEKLFF. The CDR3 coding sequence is TGCGCCAGCAGCCAAGGAGATGGGGCAACTAATGAAAAACTGTTTTTT.

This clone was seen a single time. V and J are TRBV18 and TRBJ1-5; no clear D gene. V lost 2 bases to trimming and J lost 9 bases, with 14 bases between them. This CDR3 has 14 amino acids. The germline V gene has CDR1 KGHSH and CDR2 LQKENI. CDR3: CASSPESSAGPQHF. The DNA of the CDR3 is TGTGCCAGCTCACCAGAAAGTAGCGCTGGGCCCCAGCATTTT.

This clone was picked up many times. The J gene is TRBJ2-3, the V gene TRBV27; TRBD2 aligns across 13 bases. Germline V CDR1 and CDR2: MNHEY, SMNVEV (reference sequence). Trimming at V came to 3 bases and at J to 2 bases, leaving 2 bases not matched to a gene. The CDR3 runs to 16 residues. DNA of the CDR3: TGTGCCAGCAGTTTGGGACTAGCGGGAAACACAGATACGCAGTATTTT. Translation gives CASSLGLAGNTDTQYF.

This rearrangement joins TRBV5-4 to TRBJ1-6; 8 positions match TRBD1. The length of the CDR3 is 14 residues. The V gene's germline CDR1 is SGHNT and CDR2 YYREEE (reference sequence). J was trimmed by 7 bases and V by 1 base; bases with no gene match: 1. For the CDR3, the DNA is TGTGCCAGCAGCTTGAACAGGGGGAATTCACCCCTCCACTTT. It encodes CASSLNRGNSPLHF.